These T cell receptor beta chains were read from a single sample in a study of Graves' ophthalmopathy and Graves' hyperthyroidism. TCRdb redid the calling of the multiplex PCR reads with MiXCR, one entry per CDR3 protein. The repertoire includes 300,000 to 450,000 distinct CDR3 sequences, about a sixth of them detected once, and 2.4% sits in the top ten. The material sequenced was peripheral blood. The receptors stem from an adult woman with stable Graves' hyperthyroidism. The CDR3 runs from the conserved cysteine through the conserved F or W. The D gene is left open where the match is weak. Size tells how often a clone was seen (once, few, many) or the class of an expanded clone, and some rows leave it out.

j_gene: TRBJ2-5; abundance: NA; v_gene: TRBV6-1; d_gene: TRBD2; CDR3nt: TGTGCCAGCACTACACGGACTAGCGGGAGCCCTCAAGAGACCCAGTACTTC; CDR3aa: CASTTRTSGSPQETQYF
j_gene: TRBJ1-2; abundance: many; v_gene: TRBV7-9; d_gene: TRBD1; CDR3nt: TGTGCCAGCAGCACAAGGACAGGGGGCGACTATGGCTACACCTTC; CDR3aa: CASSTRTGGDYGYTF
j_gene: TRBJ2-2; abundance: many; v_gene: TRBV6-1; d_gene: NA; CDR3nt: TGTGCCAGCAGTGAGTCGACAGCCGGGGAGCTGTTTTTT; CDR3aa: CASSESTAGELFF
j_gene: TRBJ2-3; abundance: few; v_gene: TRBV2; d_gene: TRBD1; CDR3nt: TGTGCCAGCAGCATAGGACAGGGCACAGATACGCAGTATTTT; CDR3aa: CASSIGQGTDTQYF
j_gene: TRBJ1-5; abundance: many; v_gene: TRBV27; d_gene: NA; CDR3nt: TGTGCCAGCAGTTTATCGGGGTATCAGCCCCAGCATTTT; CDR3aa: CASSLSGYQPQHF
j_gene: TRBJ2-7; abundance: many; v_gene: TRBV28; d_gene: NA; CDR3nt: TGTGCCAGCAGTTTATCCGGGGACCCCTACGAGCAGTACTTC; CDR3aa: CASSLSGDPYEQYF
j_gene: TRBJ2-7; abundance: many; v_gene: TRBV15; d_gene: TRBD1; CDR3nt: TGTGCCACCAGCCAAAGGCCGGGACAGGGCTACGAGCAGTACTTC; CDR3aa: CATSQRPGQGYEQYF
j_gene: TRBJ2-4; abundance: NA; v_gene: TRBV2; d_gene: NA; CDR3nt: TGTGCCAGCAGTGAGGGCGGATCACTAGCCAAAAACATTAAGTACTTC; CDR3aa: CASSEGGSLAKNIKYF
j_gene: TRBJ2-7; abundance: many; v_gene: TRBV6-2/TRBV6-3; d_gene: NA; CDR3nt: TGTGCCAGCAGTTACTACGGGGACGACTACCAACCTTATCGGGAGCAGTACTTC; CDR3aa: CASSYYGDDYQPYREQYF
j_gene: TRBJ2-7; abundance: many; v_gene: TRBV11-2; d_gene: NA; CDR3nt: TGTGCCAGCAGCTTAGGACAGGCGGCCTACGAGCAGTACTTC; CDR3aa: CASSLGQAAYEQYF
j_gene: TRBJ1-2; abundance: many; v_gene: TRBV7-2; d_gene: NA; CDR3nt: TGTGCCAGCAGCTTAGCCGGTTCGTCTAACTATGGCTACACCTTC; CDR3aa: CASSLAGSSNYGYTF
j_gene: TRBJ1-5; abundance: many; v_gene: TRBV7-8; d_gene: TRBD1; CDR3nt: TGTGCCAGCAGCTTAGCCGTGACAGGGGTTAGGAATCAGCCCCAGCATTTT; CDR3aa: CASSLAVTGVRNQPQHF
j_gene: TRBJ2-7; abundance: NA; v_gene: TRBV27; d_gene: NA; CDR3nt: TGTGCCAGCAATGGACAGCAGAGTCCCTACGAGCAGTACTTC; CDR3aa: CASNGQQSPYEQYF
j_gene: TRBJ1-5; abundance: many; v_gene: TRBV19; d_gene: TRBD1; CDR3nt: TGTGCCAGTAGTGTCCCTGGGACAGGGAGCAATCAGCCCCAGCATTTT; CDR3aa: CASSVPGTGSNQPQHF
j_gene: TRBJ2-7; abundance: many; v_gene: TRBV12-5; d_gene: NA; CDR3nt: TGTGCTAGTGGTCCCTCCCCGTCCTACTACGAGCAGTACTTC; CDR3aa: CASGPSPSYYEQYF
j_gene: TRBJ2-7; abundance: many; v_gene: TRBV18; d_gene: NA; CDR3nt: TGTGCCAGCTCACCCGCGGAAGGGAACGAGCAGTACTTC; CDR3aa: CASSPAEGNEQYF
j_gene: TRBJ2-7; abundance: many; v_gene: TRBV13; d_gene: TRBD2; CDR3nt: TGTGCCAGCAGCTTGCCTAGCGGGGGCCTCTACGAGCAGTACTTC; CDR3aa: CASSLPSGGLYEQYF
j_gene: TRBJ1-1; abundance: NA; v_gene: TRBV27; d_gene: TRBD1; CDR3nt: TGTGCCAGCAGTTTCTATTACAGGGGGCTGAACACTGAAGCTTTCTTT; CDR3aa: CASSFYYRGLNTEAFF
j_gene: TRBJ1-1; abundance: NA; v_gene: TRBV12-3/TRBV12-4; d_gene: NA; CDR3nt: TGTGCCAGCAGTTTCGGTAGAAGACTCGCTGAAGCTTTCTTT; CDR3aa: CASSFGRRLAEAFF
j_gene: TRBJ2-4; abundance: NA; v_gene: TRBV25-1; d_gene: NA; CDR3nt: TGTGCCAGCAGGAGTGAGGAAAACATTCAGTACTTC; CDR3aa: CASRSEENIQYF
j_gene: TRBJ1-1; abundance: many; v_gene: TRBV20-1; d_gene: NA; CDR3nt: TGCAGTGCCAGCCAGGCTCGGGGCGGGAGCACTGAAGCTTTCTTT; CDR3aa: CSASQARGGSTEAFF
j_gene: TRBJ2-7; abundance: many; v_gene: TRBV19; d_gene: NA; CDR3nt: TGTGCCAGTAGTGAGGGACCCCCCACGCGCGCCTACGAGCAGTACTTC; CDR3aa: CASSEGPPTRAYEQYF
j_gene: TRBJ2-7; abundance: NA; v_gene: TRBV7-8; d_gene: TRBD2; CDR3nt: TGTGCCAGCAGCCAACTAGCGGGAGAGGGGAAGCAGTACTTC; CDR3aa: CASSQLAGEGKQYF
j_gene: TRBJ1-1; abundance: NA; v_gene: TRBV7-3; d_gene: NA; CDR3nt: TGTGCCAGCAGCTTAATGGGGGGCGGCACTGAAGCTTTCTTT; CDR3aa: CASSLMGGGTEAFF